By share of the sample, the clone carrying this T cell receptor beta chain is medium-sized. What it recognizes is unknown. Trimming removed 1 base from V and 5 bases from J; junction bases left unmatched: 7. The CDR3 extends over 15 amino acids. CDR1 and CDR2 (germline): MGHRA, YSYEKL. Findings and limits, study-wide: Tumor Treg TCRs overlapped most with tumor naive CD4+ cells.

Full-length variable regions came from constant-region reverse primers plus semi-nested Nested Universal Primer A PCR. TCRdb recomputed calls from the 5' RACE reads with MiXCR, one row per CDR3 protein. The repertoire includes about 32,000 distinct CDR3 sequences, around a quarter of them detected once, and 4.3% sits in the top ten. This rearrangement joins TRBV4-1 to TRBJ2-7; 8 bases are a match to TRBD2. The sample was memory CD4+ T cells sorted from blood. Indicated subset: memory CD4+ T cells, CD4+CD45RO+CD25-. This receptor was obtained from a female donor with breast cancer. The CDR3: CASSQVDGTRHEQYF. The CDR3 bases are TGCGCCAGCAGCCAAGTGGACGGGACTAGACACGAGCAGTACTTC.